What follows is one TCR beta chain and its context. The antigen remains undetermined. The unexposed donors gave CD4+ T cells in about 2010-2019, prior to COVID-19. CD4+ T cells were isolated from the cells after around eleven days of culture. This sample stems from a study of CD4 T cells in relation to SARS-CoV-2 and coronaviruses. About the research overall: PBMCs were cultured with antigen for less than twelve days before TCR beta sequencing. No peptide or an HIV-1 Nef peptide pool served as negative control.

The repertoire was sequenced with immunoSEQ multiplex PCR; TCRdb's copy has only in-frame clones and lacks some. The table lists about 21,000 clones, over 65% of them singletons. Trimming at V came to 5 bases and at J to 10 bases, leaving 8 bases not matched to a gene. Germline loops: CDR1 SGHTA, CDR2 FQGTGA. The CDR3 length is 15 residues. This chain connects TRBV7-3 to TRBJ1-6, with 10 nucleotides matching TRBD1. The origin of this receptor is a human donor in good health. Source material: CD4+ T cells from PBMCs, cultured in vitro. This CDR3 is CASSSRGTGESPLHF. The CDR3 nucleotides are TGTGCCAGCAGCAGCCGGGGGACAGGGGAGTCACCCCTCCACTTT.